This T cell receptor (beta chain) originates from a study of identical twins. Study-wide findings and caveats: Cross-sectional statistical analysis was relied on for the conclusions, without the same donors being followed. Out-of-frame beta sequences exhibited a weaker degree of excess twin sharing. Models underestimated out-of-frame TCR alpha sharing in monozygotic twins.

The CDR3 is 18 residues long. Germline V lookup: CDR1 SGHKS, CDR2 YYEKEE (reference sequence). The trim removed 0 bases at V and 6 bases at J, leaving 15 bases unmatched. The cDNA had a unique molecular identifier and a template-switch universal primer site. Via MiXCR, TCRdb re-called the 5' RACE reads, giving one row per CDR3 protein. The sample contains about 690,000 distinct CDR3 sequences, 6% to 6.5% of which appear only once. This clonotype appeared many times. Its antigen is as yet unknown. Specimen: naive T cells sorted from blood. The chain joins TRBV5-5 to TRBJ1-5, with TRBD1 matching 7 bases. The receptor was isolated from a man aged 18 to 30 in good health. CDR3 loop: CASSLGVEGGVGLQPQHF. The CDR3 coding sequence is TGTGCCAGCAGCTTGGGAGTCGAAGGGGGCGTAGGGCTTCAGCCCCAGCATTTT.